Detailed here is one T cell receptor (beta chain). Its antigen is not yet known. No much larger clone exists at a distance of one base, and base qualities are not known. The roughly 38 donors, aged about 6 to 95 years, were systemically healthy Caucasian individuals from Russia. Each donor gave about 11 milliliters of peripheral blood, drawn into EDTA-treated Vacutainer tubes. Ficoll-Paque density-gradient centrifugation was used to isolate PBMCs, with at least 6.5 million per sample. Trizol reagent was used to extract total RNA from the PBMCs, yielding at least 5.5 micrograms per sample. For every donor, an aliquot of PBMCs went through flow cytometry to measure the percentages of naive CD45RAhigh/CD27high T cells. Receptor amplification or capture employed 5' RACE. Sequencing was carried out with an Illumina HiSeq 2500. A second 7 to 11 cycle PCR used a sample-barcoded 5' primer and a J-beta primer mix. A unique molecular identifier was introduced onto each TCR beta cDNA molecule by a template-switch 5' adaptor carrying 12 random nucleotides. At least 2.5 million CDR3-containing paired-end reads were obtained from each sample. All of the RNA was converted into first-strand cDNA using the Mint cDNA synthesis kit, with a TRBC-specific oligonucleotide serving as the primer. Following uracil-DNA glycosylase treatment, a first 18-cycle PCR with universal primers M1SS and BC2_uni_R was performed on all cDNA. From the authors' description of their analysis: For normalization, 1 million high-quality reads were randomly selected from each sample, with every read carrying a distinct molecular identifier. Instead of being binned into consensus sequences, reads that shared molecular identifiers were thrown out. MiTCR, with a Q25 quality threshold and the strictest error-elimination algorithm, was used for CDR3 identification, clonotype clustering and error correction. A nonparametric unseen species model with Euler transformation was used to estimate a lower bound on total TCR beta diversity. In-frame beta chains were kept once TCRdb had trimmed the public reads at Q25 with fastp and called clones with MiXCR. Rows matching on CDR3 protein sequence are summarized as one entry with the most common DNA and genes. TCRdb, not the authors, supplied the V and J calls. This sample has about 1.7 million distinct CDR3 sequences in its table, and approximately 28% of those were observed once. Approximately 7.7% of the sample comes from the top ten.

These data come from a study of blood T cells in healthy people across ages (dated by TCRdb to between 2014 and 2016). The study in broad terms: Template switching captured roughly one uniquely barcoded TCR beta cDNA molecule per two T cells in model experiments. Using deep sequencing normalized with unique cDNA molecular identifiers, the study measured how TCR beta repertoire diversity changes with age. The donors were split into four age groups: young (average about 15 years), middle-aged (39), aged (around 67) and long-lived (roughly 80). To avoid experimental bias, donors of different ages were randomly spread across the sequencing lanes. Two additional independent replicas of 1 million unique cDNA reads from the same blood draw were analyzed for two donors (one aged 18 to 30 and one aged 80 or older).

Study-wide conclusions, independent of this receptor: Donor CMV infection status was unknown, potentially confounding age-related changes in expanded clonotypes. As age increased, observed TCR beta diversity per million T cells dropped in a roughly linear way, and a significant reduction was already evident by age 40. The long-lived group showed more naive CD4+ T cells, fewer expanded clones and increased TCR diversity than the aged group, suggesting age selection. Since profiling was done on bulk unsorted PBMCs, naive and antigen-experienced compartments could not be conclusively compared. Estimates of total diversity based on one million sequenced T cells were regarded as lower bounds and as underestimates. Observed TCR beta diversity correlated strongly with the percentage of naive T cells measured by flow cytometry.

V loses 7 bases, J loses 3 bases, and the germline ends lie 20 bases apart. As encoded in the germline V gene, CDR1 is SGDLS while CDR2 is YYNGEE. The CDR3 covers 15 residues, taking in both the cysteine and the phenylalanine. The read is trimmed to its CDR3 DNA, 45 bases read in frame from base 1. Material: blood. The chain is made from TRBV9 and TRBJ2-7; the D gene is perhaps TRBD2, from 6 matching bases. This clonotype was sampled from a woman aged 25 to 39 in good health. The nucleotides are TGTGCCAGCGGCAATGAGGACGGGGGTGTCTACGAGCAGTACTTC. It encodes CASGNEDGGVYEQYF.